One and the same sample provided the 31 T cell receptor beta chains below, sequenced in a study of blood T cells in healthy people across ages. Alongside a J-beta primer mix, a sample-barcoded 5' primer served in a second PCR lasting about 7 to 12 cycles. TCRdb reprocessed the 5' RACE reads via MiXCR and lists one record per CDR3 protein. The sample yields 730,000 or so distinct CDR3 sequences, about 43% seen once. The sequenced sample was blood. The receptors stem from an elderly man in good health.

A remark on this clonotype: The junction differs from germline at one of its ends, possibly a read error. The chain carries TRBV10-1 and TRBJ2-3; 14 nucleotides align to TRBD2. The CDR3 contains 18 residues. Germline values: CDR1 WNHNN, CDR2 SYGVQD (reference sequence). The CDR3, as DNA: TGCGCCGGCAGTGAGTCGGCGACTAGCGGGAGGGCCACAGATACGCAGTATTTT. Amino acids: CAGSESATSGRATDTQYF.

This clonotype was detected ten times or more. The chain joins TRBV6-6 to TRBJ2-5; 7 bases agree with TRBD2. Germline V gives CDR1 MNHNY, CDR2 SVGAGI (reference sequence). V gave up 0 bases and J gave up 2 bases; unmatched junction bases: 0. The CDR3 sequence is 14 residues long. The CDR3 reads CASSYSGGQETQYF. The CDR3 coding sequence is TGTGCCAGCAGTTACTCGGGGGGGCAAGAGACCCAGTACTTC.

J is TRBJ1-2 and V is TRBV5-1; no firm D call. There are 14 residues in the CDR3. Trimming shortened V by 0 bases and J by 2 bases, and 8 bases separated the two germline ends. Germline V gives CDR1 SGHRS, CDR2 YFSETQ. The CDR3 is CASSLGSDNYGYTF. CDR3 coding DNA: TGCGCCAGCAGCTTGGGGTCCGACAACTATGGCTACACCTTC.

Points on this clonotype: A read error may explain this, as a much larger clone is one base away. This chain connects TRBV29-1 to TRBJ2-3, with D tentatively TRBD1 (5 bases). The CDR3 spans 13 residues. Germline V CDR1 and CDR2: SQVTM, ANQGSEA. The CDR3: CSVEGREEDAQYF. The CDR3 region has the DNA TGCAGCGTTGAGGGCAGGGAAGAAGATGCGCAGTATTTT.

Ten or more counts support this clonotype. The V gene is TRBV7-2, the J gene TRBJ2-7; the match to TRBD1 covers 9 bases. This CDR3 region has 15 residues. Losses at the gene ends were 5 bases for V and 0 bases for J; bases not matched to a gene: 5. Germline lookup yields CDR1 SGHTA and CDR2 FQGNSA. As DNA, the CDR3 is TGTGCCAGCAGCCACCGGGACAGGGCCTCCTACGAGCAGTACTTC. Translating it yields CASSHRDRASYEQYF.

This clonotype appeared many times. The chain joins TRBV29-1 to TRBJ2-7; 8 bases match TRBD2. The germline CDR1 and CDR2 sequences are SQVTM and ANQGSEA. This CDR3 contains 13 residues. After removal of 8 bases from V and 2 bases from J, the junction contained 8 bases not matched to a gene. CDR3 bases: TGCAGCTCGCGAGGGCGGGGGGCCTACGAGCAGTACTTC. This translates into CSSRGRGAYEQYF.

In its sample, this clonotype was seen once. The chain has TRBV20-1 and TRBJ2-1; 11 bases align to TRBD2. The CDR3 is made up of 15 amino acids. With V trimmed by 2 bases and J by 3 bases, 3 bases remained unmatched. Germline V CDR1 and CDR2: DFQATT, SNEGSKA (reference sequence). CDR3 DNA sequence: TGCAGTGCTAGACAACTAGCGGGGGACTACAATGAGCAGTTCTTC. The encoded protein is CSARQLAGDYNEQFF.

CDR3 coding DNA: TGTGCCAGCAGTCCCAGACAGGGGGCTGCCTACGAGCAGTACTTC. This codes for CASSPRQGAAYEQYF. The J gene is TRBJ2-7, the V gene TRBV7-8; 10 positions agree with TRBD1. The CDR3 consists of 15 residues. In germline, CDR1 is SGHVS, CDR2 FQNEAQ. V shed 6 bases and J 2 bases; nucleotides not matched to a gene: 7.

The V gene is TRBV4-3, the J gene TRBJ2-3, with 9 bases matching TRBD1. This CDR3 spans 15 amino acids. V lost 4 bases and J lost 5; bases outside the gene matches: 7. Germline values: CDR1 LGHNA, CDR2 YSLEER. This chain's CDR3 is CASSPWTGEEDTQYF. The DNA for the CDR3 is TGCGCCAGCAGCCCTTGGACAGGGGAGGAAGATACGCAGTATTTT.

This chain links TRBV20-1 with TRBJ2-7; possible D gene TRBD1, 6 bases. The ends were cut back, 5 bases at V and 4 bases at J, with 18 bases in the middle. Germline values: CDR1 DFQATT, CDR2 SNEGSKA (reference sequence). The CDR3 sequence is 14 residues long. CDR3 coding DNA: TGCAGTGCTCTACAAATGACAGGTTTTTACGAGCAGTACTTC. Translated: CSALQMTGFYEQYF.

By frequency in the sample, this clonotype is medium-sized. The chain employs TRBV6-5 and TRBJ2-7; D remains ambiguous. V gave up 4 bases and J gave up 0 bases, with 10 bases separating them. Germline CDR1 reads MNHEY; CDR2 reads SVGAGI. The CDR3 spans 14 residues. The CDR3 DNA is TGTGCCAGCAGTTCCTACACGAGCTCCTACGAGCAGTACTTC. Its translation is CASSSYTSSYEQYF.

This clonotype was recorded a few times. This sequence joins TRBV14 and TRBJ2-7; 8 nucleotides match TRBD2. Germline V gives CDR1 SGHDN, CDR2 FVKESK. This CDR3 is 17 amino acids long. J lost 1 base, V lost 3 bases, and 11 bases had no gene match. The CDR3 DNA reads TGTGCCAGCAGCCAGCGTTCCGGGAGGGTTGGTTCCTACGAGCAGTACTTC. It encodes CASSQRSGRVGSYEQYF. The full variable domain, completed using reference TRBV14 and TRBJ2-7, is EAGVTQFPSHSVIEKGQTVTLRCDPISGHDNLYWYRRVMGKEIKFLLHFVKESKQDESGMPNNRFLAERTGGTYSTLKVQPAELEDSGVYFCASSQRSGRVGSYEQYFGPGTRLTVT.

This clonotype was seen a handful of times. The gene calls are TRBV6-2 or TRBV6-3 and TRBJ2-7, with TRBD1 as a possible D gene (6 bases). CDR1 is MNHEY and CDR2 is SVGEGT in the germline V gene. Trimming took 7 bases from V and 3 from J, leaving 10 bases between them. The CDR3 extends over 12 amino acids. CDR3 sequence: CASKTGYYEQYF. CDR3 in DNA: TGTGCCAGCAAGACAGGATACTACGAGCAGTACTTC.

The V gene is TRBV11-3, the J gene TRBJ2-1; 8 bases align to TRBD1. Trimming cost V 4 bases and J 6 bases; bases outside gene matches: 11. This CDR3 comprises 16 residues. Per germline, CDR1 SGHNT and CDR2 YENEEA. The CDR3 here is CASSSRDRTFFNEQFF. The DNA for the CDR3 is TGTGCCAGCAGCTCCCGGGACAGGACGTTTTTCAATGAGCAGTTCTTC.

Comments on this clonotype: A much larger clone lies a single base off, so this may be a read error. J is TRBJ1-2 and V is TRBV29-1; the match to TRBD1 covers 8 bases. CDR1 and CDR2 from the germline V gene are SQVTM and ANQGSEA. The CDR3 runs 16 residues. For the CDR3, the DNA is TGCAGCGCCAGAGGGCAGGGGGCGAGTTCGAACTATGGCCACACCTTC. Translation gives CSARGQGASSNYGHTF.

The chain recombines TRBV6-2 or TRBV6-3 with TRBJ1-1; weak D call: TRBD1 (5 bases). V shed 6 bases and J shed 7 bases, with 18 bases lying between them. CDR1 and CDR2 (germline): MNHEY, SVGEGT. The CDR3 is 14 amino acids. The CDR3 coding sequence is TGTGCCAGCAGATCCATCAGGAGGCAGGGTGAAGCTTTCTTT. Its protein product is CASRSIRRQGEAFF.

The CDR3 protein is CASSWSPPPLHF. CDR3 nucleotides: TGTGCCAGCAGTTGGTCTCCCCCACCCCTCCACTTT. The chain joins TRBV6-2 or TRBV6-3 to TRBJ1-6, with D uncertain. CDR1 is MNHEY and CDR2 is SVGEGT in the germline V gene. CDR3 length: 12 amino acids. The V end lost 4 bases, the J end lost 11 bases, and 9 bases lay between the germline ends.

This clonotype was seen ten or more times. The chain links TRBV7-2 to TRBJ2-3; 10 bases line up with TRBD1. The CDR3 is 15 residues long. The V gene end was trimmed by 5 bases and the J gene end by 5 bases; junction bases not matched to a gene: 7. CDR1 is SGHTA and CDR2 is FQGNSA in the germline V gene. The DNA for the CDR3 is TGTGCCAGCAGCAAGACAGGGGGCGAAGTAGATACGCAGTATTTT. Residues: CASSKTGGEVDTQYF.

This clonotype was seen a few times. The chain carries TRBV6-5 and TRBJ1-2, with no clear D. CDR3 size: 16 residues. Germline loops: CDR1 MNHEY, CDR2 SVGAGI. Trimming cost V 4 bases and J 4 bases, with 19 bases left between them. The DNA for the CDR3 is TGTGCCAGCAGTTCCCAGAGACAAAGACAAATCTATGGCTACACCTTC. This sequence encodes CASSSQRQRQIYGYTF.

This clonotype was seen a handful of times. The V and J genes are TRBV6-5 and TRBJ2-7; 7 bases are shared with TRBD1. CDR1 is MNHEY and CDR2 is SVGAGI in the germline V gene. V was clipped by 5 bases and J by 0 bases; unmatched bases: 4. CDR3 length equals 14 residues. CDR3 bases: TGTGCCAGCAGTGGGACAGAATACTCCTACGAGCAGTACTTC. Its protein is CASSGTEYSYEQYF.

This clonotype appeared many times. The gene calls are TRBV5-6 and TRBJ2-3, with unresolved D. The germline V gene has CDR1 SGHDT and CDR2 YYEEEE. V lost 2 bases, J lost 2 bases, and 6 bases lay in between. The CDR3 spans 13 residues. CDR3 loop: CASSLQYTDTQYF. CDR3 coding DNA: TGTGCCAGCAGCTTACAGTACACAGATACGCAGTATTTT. The full variable domain, with the rest looked up from reference TRBV5-6 and TRBJ2-3, is DAGVTQSPTHLIKTRGQQVTLRCSPKSGHDTVSWYQQALGQGPQFIFQYYEEEERQRGNFPDRFSGHQFPNYSSELNVNALLLGDSALYLCASSLQYTDTQYFGPGTRLTVL.

This clonotype was counted a few times. This chain links TRBV5-1 with TRBJ1-1, with D unresolved. Trimming pared 0 bases from V and 1 base from J, leaving 10 bases between. This CDR3 has 15 amino acids. CDR1 and CDR2 (germline): SGHRS, YFSETQ. The CDR3 sequence is CASSLVYGGNTEAFF. The CDR3 nucleotides read TGCGCCAGCAGCTTGGTTTATGGCGGGAACACTGAAGCTTTCTTT.

The chain uses TRBV20-1 and TRBJ2-1; D might be TRBD1 (6 bases). Germline V lookup: CDR1 DFQATT, CDR2 SNEGSKA (reference sequence). The V gene lost 6 bases and the J gene lost 13 bases, with 25 bases spanning the gap. The CDR3 runs 14 residues. The CDR3 DNA is TGCAGTGCGCACGCCGGGACATTGAAAGAGACCCAGTTCTTC. Its protein is CSAHAGTLKETQFF.

The chain is built from TRBV9 and TRBJ2-1, with D possibly TRBD2 on 5 matching bases. Germline CDR1 is SGDLS and CDR2 is YYNGEE. Between the trimmed V and J ends, which lost 0 bases and 13 bases, there was a span of 20 bases. This CDR3 contains 15 residues. The CDR3 coding sequence is TGTGCCAGCAGCGTAGGTGGGAGCGACCAAGAGACCCAGTTCTTC. Its translation is CASSVGGSDQETQFF.

This clonotype was observed a few times. The V and J genes are TRBV9 and TRBJ2-3; D gene ambiguous. Germline V gene sequence: CDR1 SGDLS, CDR2 YYNGEE. Trimming pared 0 bases from V and 9 bases from J, leaving 8 bases between. The CDR3 is 12 amino acids. CDR3 nucleotide sequence: TGTGCCAGCAGCGTAGAGATAGGCACGCAGTATTTT. Its protein product is CASSVEIGTQYF.

This clonotype appeared a few times. The V and J genes are TRBV20-1 and TRBJ2-7; 12 nucleotides match TRBD2. Germline CDR1 reads DFQATT; CDR2 reads SNEGSKA (reference sequence). The CDR3 is 15 amino acids. J lost 6 bases, V lost 5 bases, and 11 bases had no gene match. CDR3 nucleotides: TGCAGTGCTCAAACCACTAGCGGGAGGCCCTCCGAGCAGTACTTC. It translates to CSAQTTSGRPSEQYF.

The rearrangement uses TRBV9 and TRBJ2-1; D is possibly TRBD1 (5 bases). CDR1 is SGDLS, CDR2 YYNGEE, per germline. The CDR3 runs 14 residues. The V end was cut by 1 base, the J end by 6 bases, with 11 bases between. Here the CDR3 DNA reads TGTGCCAGCAGCGTATGGGGCGGTGGCAATGAGCAGTTCTTC. Encoded protein: CASSVWGGGNEQFF.

This clonotype was detected a few times. CDR3: CASAWRGVSYEQYF. The CDR3 coding sequence is TGTGCCTCCGCCTGGCGGGGGGTCTCCTACGAGCAGTACTTC. The V gene is TRBV11-2, the J gene TRBJ2-7, with 8 bases aligning to TRBD2. There are 14 residues in the CDR3. The V and J ends lost 11 bases and 0 bases, in that order; junction bases with no gene match: 9. CDR1 and CDR2 (germline): SGHAT, FQNNGV.

The gene calls are TRBV20-1 and TRBJ1-5; no definite D call. V shed 4 bases and J shed 5 bases, with 9 bases lying between them. There are 12 residues in the CDR3. CDR1 and CDR2 (germline): DFQATT, SNEGSKA (reference sequence). CDR3 sequence (DNA): TGCAGTGCTAAGACCGGGGATCAGCCCCAGCATTTT. Its protein is CSAKTGDQPQHF.

This clonotype came up many times. The rearrangement joins TRBV6-5 to TRBJ1-2, with 8 bases lining up with TRBD1. CDR3 length: 14 residues. Per germline, CDR1 MNHEY and CDR2 SVGAGI. With V trimmed by 4 bases and J by 2 bases, 3 bases remained unmatched. CDR3 DNA: TGTGCCAGCAGTTTCGGACAGGGCAACTATGGCTACACCTTC. This encodes CASSFGQGNYGYTF.

The chain recombines TRBV20-1 with TRBJ2-3, with 10 bases matching TRBD2. V lost 0 bases, J lost 5 bases, and 8 bases stayed unmatched. The V gene's germline CDR1 is DFQATT and CDR2 SNEGSKA (reference sequence). The CDR3 is 16 residues long. CDR3 in DNA: TGCAGTGCTAGAGATGGGCGGCTAGCGGGAGTAGATACGCAGTATTTT. Amino acid sequence: CSARDGRLAGVDTQYF.